The T cell receptor beta chain under discussion was sequenced for a study of sequential checkpoint blockade in melanoma (dated by TCRdb to between 2018 and 2021). As for the study more broadly: Patients were assigned by 1:1 randomization to either first-line nivolumab followed by ipilimumab (arm A) or ipilimumab followed by nivolumab (arm B). Maintenance nivolumab came after both trial sequences.

A remark on this clone: Its target antigen remains unknown. No base quality values were provided; no much bigger clone lies one nucleotide off.

Study-wide findings and limitations: Validation of the response-prediction model combining TCR metrics and mutation burden is needed in larger, independent patient cohorts.

Measured from the cysteine to the phenylalanine, the CDR3 is 14 residues long. The entry retains the CDR3 DNA only, 42 bases that are in frame from base 1. V loses 2 bases of germline sequence and J loses 1 base, and the interval between the two ends is 8 bases. Sequences SGHVS (CDR1) and FQNEAQ (CDR2) are obtained from the germline V gene. What this sample's treatment or condition label stands for: randomized to nivolumab then ipilimumab (arm A) or the reverse (arm B). None of the patients in the trial had previously been given DNA-damaging chemotherapy. On a FACS Aria II flow cytometer, live CD3+CD8+ cells that were negative for CD19 and CD56 were sorted from thawed PBMCs. The samples were obtained from melanoma patients enrolled in CheckMate 064, an open-label, randomized phase II trial testing sequential checkpoint blockade. Leukapheresis was used to collect peripheral blood mononuclear cells, which were then purified with Ficoll-Paque and frozen in human serum with around 10% DMSO. Right after sorting, the blood CD3+CD8+ cells were verified to be >98% pure, and DNA extraction followed.

The immunoSEQ Assay was used to immunosequence TCRbeta CDR3 regions from genomic DNA. Before high-throughput sequencing, genomic DNA was amplified using bias-controlled multiplex PCR. Per the source publication's procedure: To quantify the absolute abundance of each unique TCRbeta CDR3 region, the sequences were collapsed and filtered. Clonality was defined as 1 minus Pielou's evenness and was calculated using productive rearrangements only. A previously published method was used to identify clones with significantly greater frequencies in on-treatment samples than in baseline samples. TCRdb re-hosts the immuneACCESS table, in-frame sequences only. Its copies lack some clones; in the studies checked, an unresolved V gene accounts for under half of them, and the cause for the rest is not known. D and trimming come from the DNA, and the V and J calls and clone size come from that table. The sample records around 26,000 clones, over 60% of which are singletons. The biggest ten clones account for 22% of the sample.

This sequence originates from a human donor with melanoma. This specimen was CD8+ T cells sorted from blood (inferred from file names), taken from a patient given nivolumab and ipilimumab in sequence. This sequence uses TRBV7-8 and TRBJ1-1; tentative D gene TRBD1, with 5 bases matching. The DNA is as follows: TGTGCCAGCAGCTTATATGGACAGAACACTGAAGCTTTCTTT. It translates as CASSLYGQNTEAFF. The CDR3 plus the reference TRBV7-8 and TRBJ1-1 genes for the other parts give the full variable domain: GAGVSQSPRYKVAKRGQDVALRCDPISGHVSLFWYQQALGQGPEFLTYFQNEAQLDKSGLPSDRFFAERPEGSVSTLKIQRTQQEDSAVYLCASSLYGQNTEAFFGQGTRLTVV.